Listed below are T cell receptor beta chains from one sample, sequenced in a study of blood T cells in healthy people across ages. From the 5' RACE reads, TCRdb called clonotypes with MiXCR, one entry per CDR3 protein. The sample has about 1,600,000 distinct CDR3 sequences, around two fifths seen once. Sequencing used blood. The receptors shown here come from a woman aged 18-35 years in good health. Both conserved end residues are part of each CDR3. The D gene is left open where the match is weak. Clone size appears in some rows only: once, few, many, or a class for an expanded clone.

>TRBJ1-4|few|NA|TRBV14
TGTGCCAGCAGCCAAGGACAGGCAACTAATGAAAAACTGTTTTTT
CASSQGQATNEKLFF
>TRBJ2-5|NA|TRBD2|TRBV7-9
TGTGCCAGCAGCCCGACCGGGACTAGCTTTGAGACCCAGTACTTC
CASSPTGTSFETQYF
>TRBJ2-7|few|TRBD1|TRBV20-1
TGCAGTGCTAGGACGACAGGGTTCAAGTCCTACGAGCAGTACTTC
CSARTTGFKSYEQYF
>TRBJ2-4|NA|TRBD2|TRBV3-1
TGTGCCAGCAGTCCACCTAGCGGGTTAGCCAAAAACATTCAGTACTTC
CASSPPSGLAKNIQYF
>TRBJ2-3|many|TRBD2|TRBV5-1
TGCGCCAGCAGCCGCGGACTAGAAAGGGATACGCAGTATTTT
CASSRGLERDTQYF
>TRBJ2-7|few|TRBD2|TRBV12-3/TRBV12-4
TGTGCCAGCAGCCCCTATCCGGGAGGGGTCCCCTACGAGCAGTACTTC
CASSPYPGGVPYEQYF
>TRBJ2-3|few|TRBD2|TRBV3-1
TGTGCCAGCAGCCGACAGATGGGACTAGCGGGCACAGATACGCAGTATTTT
CASSRQMGLAGTDTQYF
>TRBJ1-1|once|NA|TRBV6-5
TGTGCCAGCAGTCCAGGGTTGGAGACTGAAGCTTTCTTT
CASSPGLETEAFF
>TRBJ2-5|once|NA|TRBV7-9
TGTGCCAGCAGGGGGGGACAGATTCAAGAGACCCAGTACTTC
CASRGGQIQETQYF
>TRBJ2-1|NA|TRBD2|TRBV7-9
TGTGCCAGCAGCACAGGGGTGTTAGGACTAGCGGGAGGGGGCTACAATGAGCAGTTCTTC
CASSTGVLGLAGGGYNEQFF
>TRBJ2-1|NA|NA|TRBV12-3/TRBV12-4
TGTGCCAGCAGTTTCTCCGGAACGCTAACTGGGTTCTTC
CASSFSGTLTGFF
>TRBJ1-5|NA|NA|TRBV10-3
TGTGCCATCAGAGAGGACAGAGACCATCAGCCCCAGCATTTT
CAIREDRDHQPQHF
>TRBJ2-3|few|TRBD2|TRBV20-1
TGCAGTGCTCCAAACCCACGGGGGGGAAGCACAGATACGCAGTATTTT
CSAPNPRGGSTDTQYF
>TRBJ2-1|few|NA|TRBV7-2
TGTGCCAGCAGCTTACTTGCCGGAAGACAATTCTCCTACAATGAGCAGTTCTTC
CASSLLAGRQFSYNEQFF
>TRBJ1-2|few|NA|TRBV7-9
TGTGCCAGCAGCCCACTGGGTCATGGCTACACCTTC
CASSPLGHGYTF
>TRBJ2-7|NA|TRBD1|TRBV29-1
TGCAGCGCCACGACAGGGGAGACCTACGAGCAGTACTTC
CSATTGETYEQYF
>TRBJ2-2|few|NA|TRBV6-2/TRBV6-3
TGTGCCAGCAGTTACTCGTATCCCGGGGAGCTGTTTTTT
CASSYSYPGELFF
>TRBJ2-6|NA|NA|TRBV6-2/TRBV6-3
TGTGCCGGGAGAGTAAGAGAGGGAAGGGCTGGGGCCAACGTCCTGACTTTC
CAGRVREGRAGANVLTF
>TRBJ2-1|NA|TRBD2|TRBV6-2/TRBV6-3
TGTGCCAGCAGTTCCTCAGGACTAGCGGGAGAGCAGTTCTTC
CASSSSGLAGEQFF
>TRBJ2-5|NA|TRBD2|TRBV10-3
TGTGTCACTGGGACTAGCGGGGGGTCAGAGACCCAGTACTTC
CVTGTSGGSETQYF
>TRBJ2-2|NA|NA|TRBV6-5
TGTGCCAGCAGTTACTCCCAGGGGAACACCGGGGAGCTGTTTTTT
CASSYSQGNTGELFF
>TRBJ2-1|NA|TRBD1|TRBV20-1
TGCAGTGCTAGGAATACACCCGGGACAGGGCTCGGTGAGCAGTTCTTC
CSARNTPGTGLGEQFF
>TRBJ2-3|few|NA|TRBV6-6
TGTGCCAGCAGTTCCTACGGCCGAGCGGGCACAGATACGCAGTATTTT
CASSSYGRAGTDTQYF
>TRBJ2-7|NA|TRBD1|TRBV28
TGTGCCACCGAGAAACCCGGGACAGGGTCTACGTACGAGCAGTACTTC
CATEKPGTGSTYEQYF
>TRBJ2-5|NA|NA|TRBV5-6
TGTGCCAGCAGCTTAGGGGGGGGACGAGACCAAGAGACCCAGTACTTC
CASSLGGGRDQETQYF
>TRBJ1-2|NA|TRBD1|TRBV20-1
TGCAGTGCTAGACATACTAACCTCAGGACAGGGGGCCTCTATGGCTACACCTTC
CSARHTNLRTGGLYGYTF
>TRBJ1-4|NA|NA|TRBV6-5
TGTGCCACTACCGCAGGGGCGACTAATGAAGAACTGTTTTTT
CATTAGATNEELFF
>TRBJ2-3|NA|NA|TRBV5-1
TGCGCCAGCAGCTCACAGGAGAAGAGCACAGATACGCAGTATTTT
CASSSQEKSTDTQYF
>TRBJ2-2|NA|NA|TRBV6-5
TGTGCCAGCAGCTCCAGCTCCTCCGGGGAGCTGTTTTTT
CASSSSSSGELFF
>TRBJ1-1|NA|TRBD1|TRBV15
TGTGCCACCAGCGGTCGACAGGGGGCGGAAGCTTTCTTT
CATSGRQGAEAFF
>TRBJ1-2|few|NA|TRBV6-1
TGTGCCAGCAGTGAAATGTTTACTGGATATGGCTACACCTTC
CASSEMFTGYGYTF
>TRBJ1-1|NA|NA|TRBV24-1
TGTGCCACCAGTGATACTTCAAACTGGGGGGGCGTCACTGAAGCTTTCTTT
CATSDTSNWGGVTEAFF
>TRBJ2-6|NA|NA|TRBV6-5
TGTGCCAGCAGTTCCTTGATGGAGTCTGGGGCCAACGTCCTGACTTTC
CASSSLMESGANVLTF
>TRBJ1-2|NA|NA|TRBV6-1
TGTGCCAGCAGTGCCCGGGACCGGACCCCGGGTGGCTACACCTTC
CASSARDRTPGGYTF
>TRBJ2-1|few|TRBD2|TRBV7-8
TGTGCCAGCAGCAAAGAACCGGGACTAGCGGGCTCCTACAATGAGCAGTTCTTC
CASSKEPGLAGSYNEQFF
>TRBJ2-1|NA|TRBD2|TRBV20-1
TGCAGTGCCTATCCGGGGGGGAGCTCCTACAATGAGCAGTTCTTC
CSAYPGGSSYNEQFF
>TRBJ2-5|NA|NA|TRBV20-1
TGCAGCTGGGGCCACCAAGAGACCCAGTACTTC
CSWGHQETQYF
>TRBJ2-7|NA|NA|TRBV28
TGTGCCAGCAGTGGCAGTTACCACGAGCAGTACTTC
CASSGSYHEQYF
>TRBJ2-1|once|TRBD2|TRBV20-1
TGCAGTGCTAGAGAAGCAGGACTAGCCCACAATGAGCAGTTCTTC
CSAREAGLAHNEQFF
>TRBJ2-7|NA|TRBD2|TRBV27
TGTACCAGCAGTTTAAATCCGGGAGGCTCCTACGAGCAGTACTTC
CTSSLNPGGSYEQYF
>TRBJ1-1|NA|NA|TRBV5-6
TGTGCCAGCAGCTTCCCCGGGGGCCGCAACACTGAAGCTTTCTTT
CASSFPGGRNTEAFF
>TRBJ1-1|NA|NA|TRBV6-6
TGTGCCAGCAGTAAAATTCAGGGAATGAACACTGAAGCTTTCTTT
CASSKIQGMNTEAFF
>TRBJ1-6|many|NA|TRBV7-9
TGTGCCAGCAGCTTTTCAGATTCACCCCTCCACTTT
CASSFSDSPLHF
>TRBJ1-2|few|NA|TRBV10-3
TGTGCCATCAGTGGGGGGGCGGTCGGCTACACCTTC
CAISGGAVGYTF
>TRBJ2-4|NA|NA|TRBV6-1
TGTGCCAGCAGTGGCGACAGACCCATTCAGTACTTC
CASSGDRPIQYF
>TRBJ2-1|few|TRBD2|TRBV4-1
TGCGCCAGCAGCCAAGGGACTAGCGTCAATATCGATGAGCAGTTCTTC
CASSQGTSVNIDEQFF
>TRBJ2-7|NA|TRBD2|TRBV6-2/TRBV6-3
TGTGCCAGCCAGTCAAGCGGGAGGTATTACGAGCAGTACTTC
CASQSSGRYYEQYF
>TRBJ1-2|few|NA|TRBV20-1
TGCAGTGCTAGAGACAGGGGTCCCACTAACTATGGCTACACCTTC
CSARDRGPTNYGYTF
>TRBJ2-7|NA|NA|TRBV7-2
TGTGCCAGCAGCCGCGGCGGGTCCTGGAAGTCCTACGAGCAGTACTTC
CASSRGGSWKSYEQYF
>TRBJ2-1|NA|NA|TRBV2
TGTGCCAGCAGTGAAGGGGGGGGGCATCGGGATGAGCAGTTCTTC
CASSEGGGHRDEQFF
>TRBJ1-1|NA|NA|TRBV5-1
TGCGCCAGCAGCTTCCGGGACACAGCGAACACTGAAGCTTTCTTT
CASSFRDTANTEAFF
>TRBJ2-3|NA|TRBD2|TRBV13
TGTGCCAGCAGCTTAGTCGTGTCCAGGACTAGCGGGGGGCGCACTAGCACAGATACGCAGTATTTT
CASSLVVSRTSGGRTSTDTQYF
>TRBJ2-7|NA|NA|TRBV20-1
TGCAGTGCTAGATCGGGGGAGGGACAGCCCAGCTCCTACGAGCAGTACTTC
CSARSGEGQPSSYEQYF
>TRBJ1-2|NA|TRBD1|TRBV7-9
TGTGCCAGCAGCGACAGGGTTAGGATCGGTGGCTACACCTTC
CASSDRVRIGGYTF
>TRBJ2-7|few|TRBD2|TRBV5-1
TGCGCCAGCAGCTGGACTAGCGGAGGAACCTACGAGCAGTACTTC
CASSWTSGGTYEQYF
>TRBJ2-1|few|TRBD2|TRBV20-1
TGCAGTGCTACGCAGACTAGCGGGGGCGGTGGTGAGCAGTTCTTC
CSATQTSGGGGEQFF
>TRBJ2-1|many|NA|TRBV20-1
TGCAGTGCTAGAGAGTGGCGGGACTCCTACAATGAGCAGTTCTTC
CSAREWRDSYNEQFF